The entry that follows covers one TCR beta chain sequence. Its antigen is still unknown. This entry is derived from a study of cytomegalovirus exposure and HLA in healthy donors. General study results and limits: Earlier results showed most TCR beta V segments being productive about 87% or about 30% of the time. CMV serostatus was the sole immune exposure data available.

The V gene's germline CDR1 is MDHEN and CDR2 SYDVKM. V lost 5 bases to trimming and J lost 5 bases, with 12 bases between them. The CDR3 totals 13 residues. Primers for the PCR totalled 60 Vbeta and 13 Jbeta. Profiled with immunoSEQ multiplex PCR; TCRdb holds only in-frame clones, not every one. The data show roughly 120,000 clones, 65% to 80% seen once. The genes are TRBV28 and TRBJ2-5, with D possibly TRBD1 on 5 matching bases. Sequencing was done on a sample of PBMCs. This receptor was identified in a man under 40 in good health and CMV-seropositive. CDR3 DNA: TGTGCCAGCAGTGGGGCGGCCAGGGAGACCCAGTACTTC. This gives the protein CASSGAARETQYF.